This T cell receptor (beta chain) was captured by sequencing in a study of vaccination effects on CD4 cells after COVID-19 (dated by TCRdb to between 2022 and 2023). About the study as a whole: Each participant received two doses of an mRNA SARS-CoV-2 vaccine, either BNT162b2 or mRNA-1273. In the study, cultures from other donors were sequenced using the Oncomine TCR Beta short-read assay on an Illumina iSeq 100. The study compared SARS-CoV-2 spike-specific CD4+ TCR repertoires before and after mRNA vaccination in COVID-19 convalescent patients and infection-naive vaccine recipients. The full study included over 8 COVID-19 convalescent patients and several SARS-CoV-2-naive healthy vaccine recipients.

The protocol used for the library was the immunoSEQ multiplex PCR assay. TCR beta CDR3 sequencing was performed on DNA from the cultured, isolated CD4+ T cells. The source study handled its data this way. Non-productive TCR sequences were removed and reads were trimmed to the CDR3 region, keeping CDR3s of at least 7 amino acids. The MANAFEST web app was used to identify antigen-specific clonotypes by comparing expansion in peptide wells with expansion in reference cultures. For clones to be considered positive, expansion at FDR<0.05 versus reference and all other wells, an odds ratio above 5, and a frequency above 0.1% in two replicate wells were required. A clonotype was defined as cross-reactive if the clonotype was significantly expanded both in SARS-CoV-2 spike wells and in at least one common cold coronavirus spike condition. Levenshtein distance calculated with the stringdist R package was used to assess CDR3 similarity, and unrooted trees were constructed with ape in R 3.6.1. As stored in TCRdb, this immuneACCESS dataset retains in-frame rearrangements with V and J assigned. A fraction of the clones does not appear; measured against another copy, unresolved V genes explain less than half of the discrepancy, and the remainder lacks a known reason. V and J calls and clone size come straight from that table; D and trimming were deduced from the DNA. This sample is represented by about 79,000 clones; around 74% of them were singletons. Jointly, the top ten make up roughly 1.9% of the sample.

To identify antigen-specific CD4+ T cell clonotypes by their expansion, the ViraFEST assay first stimulated PBMC with viral peptide pools and then applied TCR sequencing. After more than nine days of culture, CD4+ T cells were isolated with the EasySep CD4+ T cell isolation kit. None of the healthy vaccine recipients had a prior SARS-CoV-2 infection, which was confirmed by nucleocapsid antibody tests that came back negative both before and after vaccination. Each well held 1.5 million to 2 million PBMC cultured in IMDM containing approximately 5% human AB serum, 8 to 10 IU/ml IL-2 and gentamicin, along with about 9.3 ug/ml peptides. On days 3 and 7, half of the culture medium was replaced with fresh IL-2-containing medium. Unless noted otherwise, every peptide stimulation condition was cultured in triplicate wells. PBMC were separated from whole blood using Ficoll-Paque Plus gradient centrifugation and were then either cryopreserved at -140C or used fresh. The spike proteins of SARS-CoV-2 and of the common cold coronaviruses HCoV-NL63, HCoV-OC43 and HCoV-229E were spanned by overlapping peptide pools. The QIAamp micro DNA kit was used to extract genomic DNA from the cultured CD4+ T cells.

Findings and caveats that apply to the study as a whole: The study was limited by a small number of convalescent patients, and early post-infection timepoints were lacking. Clones induced by infection and clones induced by vaccination both contracted markedly at late timepoints after vaccination, which fits with T cell responses waning over time. In healthy vaccine recipients, vaccine-induced clones were almost all SARS-CoV-2 mono-reactive, with only 1 of 255 being cross-reactive with common cold coronaviruses.

The germline V gene specifies MNHEY as CDR1 and SVGEGT as CDR2. Unmatched junction bases come to 10, with V trimmed by 0 bases and J by 6 bases. Including cysteine and phenylalanine, the CDR3 has 17 amino acids. Just the 51-base CDR3 DNA is kept, in frame starting at base 1. Of note for this clone: The specificity of this receptor is unknown. Base qualities are not at hand, and no much larger clone is one base apart.

The chain is assembled from TRBV6-2 or TRBV6-3 and TRBJ2-2, with 7 central nucleotides matching TRBD2. The sample here was CD4+ T cells from PBMCs cultured with HCoV-229E spike peptides, taken before COVID-19 vaccination. The cell subset or site label for this specimen denotes: HCoV-229E spike overlapping peptide pool stimulation. This receptor was obtained from a human donor who received a COVID-19 vaccine. The CDR3 has the sequence CASSYSILAAVAGELFF. Read as DNA, the sequence is TGTGCCAGCAGTTACTCGATTCTAGCGGCGGTCGCCGGGGAGCTGTTTTTT.